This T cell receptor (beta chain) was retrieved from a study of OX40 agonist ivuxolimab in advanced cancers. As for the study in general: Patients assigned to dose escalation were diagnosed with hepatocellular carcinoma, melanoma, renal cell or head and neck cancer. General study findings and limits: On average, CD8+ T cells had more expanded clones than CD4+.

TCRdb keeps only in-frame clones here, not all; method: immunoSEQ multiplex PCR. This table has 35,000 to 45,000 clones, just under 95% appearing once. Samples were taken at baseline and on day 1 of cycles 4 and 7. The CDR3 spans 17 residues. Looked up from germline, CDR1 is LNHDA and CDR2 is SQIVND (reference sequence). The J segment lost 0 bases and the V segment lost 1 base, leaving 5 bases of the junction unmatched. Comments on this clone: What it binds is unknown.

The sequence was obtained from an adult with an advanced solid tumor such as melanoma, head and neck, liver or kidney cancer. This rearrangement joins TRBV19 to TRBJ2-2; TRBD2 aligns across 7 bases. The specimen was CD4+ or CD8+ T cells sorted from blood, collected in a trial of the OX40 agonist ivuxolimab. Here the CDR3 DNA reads TGTGCCAGTAGTATAGCGGCTAGCGGAGCGAACACCGGGGAGCTGTTTTTT. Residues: CASSIAASGANTGELFF. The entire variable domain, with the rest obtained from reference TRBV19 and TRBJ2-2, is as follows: DGGITQSPKYLFRKEGQNVTLSCEQNLNHDAMYWYRQDPGQGLRLIYYSQIVNDFQKGDIAEGYSVSREKKESFPLTVTSAQKNPTAFYLCASSIAASGANTGELFFGEGSRLTVL.